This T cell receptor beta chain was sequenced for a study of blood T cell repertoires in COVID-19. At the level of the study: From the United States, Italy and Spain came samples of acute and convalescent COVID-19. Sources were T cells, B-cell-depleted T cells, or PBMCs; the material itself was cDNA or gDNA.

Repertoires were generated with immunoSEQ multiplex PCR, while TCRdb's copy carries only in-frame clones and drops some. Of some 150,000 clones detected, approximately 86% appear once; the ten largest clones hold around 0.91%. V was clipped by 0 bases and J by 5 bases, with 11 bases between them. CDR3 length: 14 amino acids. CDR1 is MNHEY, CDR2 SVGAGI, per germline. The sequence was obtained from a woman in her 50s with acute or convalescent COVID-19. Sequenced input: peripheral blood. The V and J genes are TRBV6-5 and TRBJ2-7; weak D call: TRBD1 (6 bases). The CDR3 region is CASSYSKGQHEQYF. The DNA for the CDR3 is TGTGCCAGCAGTTACTCTAAAGGACAGCACGAGCAGTACTTC.